The 18 T cell receptor beta chains below were found in one sample sequenced in a study of Ad26.COV2.S vaccination and SARS-CoV-2 variants. The treatment denotes: approximately 18 received Ad26.COV2.S at low or high dose, single or two shots; about 5 received placebo; per-sample allocation not given. The samples were gathered on day 63 after the first injection of vaccine or placebo. The method was immunoSEQ multiplex PCR; TCRdb's version includes in-frame clones alone and lacks a portion of them. The data hold just over 350,000 clones, with more than 75% observed a single time. The sequenced sample was peripheral blood, obtained in a trial of Ad26.COV2.S vaccine versus placebo. These receptors came from a person between 18 and 65 years old who received the Ad26.COV2.S COVID-19 vaccine or a placebo.

The rearrangement uses TRBV3-1 (or the pseudogene TRBV3-2) and TRBJ1-4, with TRBD1 as a possible D gene (5 bases). Looked up from germline, CDR1 is LGHDT and CDR2 is YNNKEL (reference sequence). Deletions cut 0 bases from V and 7 bases from J, with 12 bases between. The CDR3 length is 15 residues. This CDR3 is CASSQEGGVREKLFF. The CDR3 DNA is TGTGCCAGCAGCCAAGAGGGAGGGGTTCGTGAAAAACTGTTTTTT.

This clone was recorded once. The rearrangement joins TRBV6-5 to TRBJ2-2; 9 bases are shared with TRBD1. V shed 2 bases, J shed 5 bases, and the junction held 3 bases outside the gene matches. The CDR3 sequence is 15 residues long. CDR1 and CDR2 (germline): MNHEY, SVGAGI. CDR3 coding DNA: TGTGCCAGCAGTTACCACGGACAGGGGACCGGGGAGCTGTTTTTT. Protein sequence: CASSYHGQGTGELFF.

V and J are TRBV11-3 and TRBJ2-5; no clear D gene. The CDR3 spans 15 residues. CDR1 is SGHNT and CDR2 is YENEEA in the germline V gene. V was trimmed by 1 base and J by 1 base, leaving 10 bases between them. This CDR3 is CASSLAYGRQETQYF. The CDR3 region has the DNA TGTGCCAGCAGCTTAGCCTATGGACGCCAAGAGACCCAGTACTTC.

The rearrangement links TRBV5-1 to TRBJ1-2; 11 bases agree with TRBD1. From germline, CDR1 is SGHRS and CDR2 YFSETQ. The CDR3 totals 13 residues. V lost 3 bases to trimming and J lost 6 bases; unmatched junction nucleotides: 1. CDR3 region: CASSWGQGDGYTF. DNA for the CDR3: TGCGCCAGCAGCTGGGGACAGGGGGATGGCTACACCTTC.

The rearrangement joins TRBV10-1 to TRBJ2-5, with 13 positions matching TRBD2. The CDR3 totals 15 residues. Unmatched junction bases numbered 3, after V lost 5 bases and J lost 3 bases. Germline CDR1 and CDR2: WNHNN and SYGVQD (reference sequence). The CDR3 DNA follows: TGCGCCAGCAGTCCACTAGCGGGAGGGGAAGAGACCCAGTACTTC. This codes for CASSPLAGGEETQYF.

The chain carries TRBV7-9 and TRBJ1-2; a possible D gene is TRBD1 (6 bases). The germline V gene has CDR1 SEHNR and CDR2 FQNEAQ (reference sequence). V lost 3 bases and J lost 2, with 10 bases in between. The CDR3 length is 14 residues. As DNA, the CDR3 is TGTGCCAGCAGCTTCCCAGGGGAGAACTATGGCTACACCTTC. Protein product: CASSFPGENYGYTF.

V and J are TRBV7-2 and TRBJ1-2; 9 nucleotides agree with TRBD1. V trimming: 5 bases; J trimming: 7 bases; junction bases outside the gene matches: 8. Germline assignment: CDR1 SGHTA and CDR2 FQGNSA. The CDR3 loop spans 14 amino acids. The CDR3 DNA reads TGTGCCAGCAGCCCGACAGGGGGAAAGGGTGGCTACACCTTC. Translating gives CASSPTGGKGGYTF. Based on the CDR3 plus reference TRBV7-2 and TRBJ1-2, the full variable domain is GAGVSQSPSNKVTEKGKDVELRCDPISGHTALYWYRQSLGQGLEFLIYFQGNSAPDKSGLPSDRFSAERTGGSVSTLTIQRTQQEDSAVYLCASSPTGGKGGYTFGSGTRLTVV.

In nucleotides, the CDR3 is TGTGCCAGCAGTGGCCAGTACTCTGAAGCTTTCTTT. This encodes CASSGQYSEAFF. The chain is built from TRBV6-2 or TRBV6-3 and TRBJ1-1; no firm D call. CDR3 length: 12 amino acids. Trimming cost V 5 bases and J 6 bases, with 10 bases left between them. Per germline, CDR1 MNHEY and CDR2 SVGEGT.

The table lists this clone with a count of one. The rearrangement joins TRBV3-1 (or the pseudogene TRBV3-2) to TRBJ2-5; 9 nucleotides agree with TRBD1. This CDR3 is 16 amino acids long. Germline CDR1 and CDR2: LGHDT and YNNKEL (reference sequence). V shed 4 bases and J 0 bases; nucleotides not matched to a gene: 6. The DNA for the CDR3 is TGTGCCAGCAGCCGCCGGACAGGGGTCTACCAAGAGACCCAGTACTTC. Translation: CASSRRTGVYQETQYF.

The chain carries TRBV25-1 and TRBJ2-3; D call uncertain. Germline-derived CDR1 and CDR2 are MGHDK and SYGVNS. The germline V and J ends were trimmed by 6 bases and 2 bases, with 9 bases remaining between them. CDR3 size: 13 residues. In DNA, the CDR3 is TGTGCCAGCAGCCGGCCAGACACAGATACGCAGTATTTT. As protein: CASSRPDTDTQYF. Together with reference TRBV25-1 and TRBJ2-3, the CDR3 gives the full variable domain: EADIYQTPRYLVIGTGKKITLECSQTMGHDKMYWYQQDPGMELHLIHYSYGVNSTEKGDLSSESTVSRIRTEHFPLTLESARPSHTSQYLCASSRPDTDTQYFGPGTRLTVL.

This chain joins TRBV7-2 and TRBJ2-7, with 9 bases matching TRBD2. Looked up from germline, CDR1 is SGHTA and CDR2 is FQGNSA. The CDR3 spans 16 residues. J gave up 1 base and V 1 base, and 5 bases lay outside the gene matches. The CDR3 nucleotides are TGTGCCAGCAGCTTAGTTGCGGGAGGGAGGTCCTACGAGCAGTACTTC. Encoded protein: CASSLVAGGRSYEQYF.

The chain has TRBV14 and TRBJ1-2; 7 bases match TRBD1. Germline CDR1 SGHDN, CDR2 FVKESK. Trimming at V came to 5 bases and at J to 2 bases, leaving 8 bases not matched to a gene. This CDR3 comprises 15 residues. CDR3 DNA: TGTGCCAGCAGCATGCGACCGGGACAGAACTATGGCTACACCTTC. Translation gives CASSMRPGQNYGYTF. Full variable domain (outside the CDR3, taken from reference TRBV14 and TRBJ1-2): EAGVTQFPSHSVIEKGQTVTLRCDPISGHDNLYWYRRVMGKEIKFLLHFVKESKQDESGMPNNRFLAERTGGTYSTLKVQPAELEDSGVYFCASSMRPGQNYGYTFGSGTRLTVV.

This clone was counted a single time. The V gene is TRBV28, the J gene TRBJ1-5; D is ambiguous. This CDR3 is 14 amino acids long. CDR1 MDHEN and CDR2 SYDVKM come from the germline V gene. V lost 4 bases, J lost 2 bases, and 9 bases lay in between. CDR3 DNA sequence: TGTGCCAGCAGTTCGGGAGTGGGCAATCAGCCCCAGCATTTT. Translating it yields CASSSGVGNQPQHF.

This clone has only a few counts. This chain connects TRBV10-3 to TRBJ2-1; D gene uncertain. In germline, CDR1 is ENHRY, CDR2 SYGVKD. The V end was cut by 3 bases, the J end by 0 bases, with 15 bases between. The CDR3 length is 17 residues. The DNA of the CDR3 is TGTGCCATCAGTGATTCAACTCGCCGAAGCTCCTACAATGAGCAGTTCTTC. Its protein product is CAISDSTRRSSYNEQFF.

J is TRBJ2-7 and V is TRBV13; D is unresolved. Per the germline V gene, CDR1 is PRHDT and CDR2 is FYEKMQ (reference sequence). The CDR3 loop spans 11 amino acids. Trimming stripped 5 bases from V and 7 bases from J, with 9 bases between. CDR3 loop: CASSPGGEQYF. Here the CDR3 DNA reads TGTGCCAGCAGCCCCGGTGGGGAGCAGTACTTC.

The genes are TRBV7-9 and TRBJ2-7, with 8 bases lining up with TRBD2. V shed 4 bases, J shed 6 bases, and the junction held 8 bases outside the gene matches. Germline loops: CDR1 SEHNR, CDR2 FQNEAQ (reference sequence). The length of the CDR3 is 14 residues. CDR3 nucleotides: TGTGCCAGCAGCTCACCTGGGCGGGGGGCCGAGCAGTACTTC. Its protein is CASSSPGRGAEQYF.

This chain uses TRBV30 with TRBJ1-6; 7 bases are shared with TRBD1. CDR1 and CDR2 from the germline V gene are GTSNPN and SVGIG (reference sequence). The CDR3 is 14 residues long. The V segment lost 1 base and the J segment 4 bases; nucleotides outside the gene matches: 1. The CDR3 nucleotides read TGTGCCTGGAGTGACAGGGGTTATAATTCACCCCTCCACTTT. Its translation: CAWSDRGYNSPLHF.

This chain links TRBV6-2 or TRBV6-3 with TRBJ2-6; D not resolved. V gave up 7 bases and J gave up 7 bases, with 11 bases separating them. The CDR3 has 13 residues. CDR1 and CDR2 (germline): MNHEY, SVGEGT. The CDR3 reads CASIPSGANVLTF. The CDR3 coding sequence is TGTGCCAGCATCCCCTCAGGAGCCAACGTCCTGACTTTC.